A selection of T cell receptor beta chains follows, all from one sample in a study of beta chain features in type 1 diabetes. Clones were sequenced by immunoSEQ multiplex PCR, and TCRdb holds only the in-frame ones, with some missing. The table includes 160,000 or so clones, roughly 9% detected once. Sequenced material: central memory CD4+ T cells from blood. These receptor sequences come from a woman aged 25 to 45 with type 1 diabetes. The CDR3 runs from the conserved cysteine through the conserved F or W. The order of the fields is CDR3 protein, CDR3 DNA, D gene, J gene, clone size, CDR3 length, V gene. The D gene is left open where the match is weak. The size of a clone is reported for some rows only, either as once, few or many, or as a class for expanded clones.

CASSGGSGTSSYEQYF TGCGCCAGCAGCGGGGGTAGTGGGACAAGCTCCTACGAGCAGTACTTC NA TRBJ2-7 few 16 TRBV5-1
CASSLESGQETQYF TGTGCCAGCAGCTTGGAGTCAGGGCAAGAGACCCAGTACTTC NA TRBJ2-5 NA 14 TRBV5-4
CASSPGTGTYEQYF TGCGCCAGCAGCCCCGGGACAGGGACCTACGAGCAGTACTTC TRBD1 TRBJ2-7 NA 14 TRBV4-1
CASSGAYGELFF TGTGCCAGCAGTGGGGCATATGGAGAGCTGTTTTTT NA TRBJ2-2 few 12 TRBV6-5
CASSRGTVYNEQFF TGTGCCAGCTCACGGGGGACAGTCTACAATGAGCAGTTCTTC TRBD1 TRBJ2-1 few 14 TRBV18
CASSMDRSTEAFF TGCGCCAGCAGCATGGACAGGAGCACTGAAGCTTTCTTT TRBD1 TRBJ1-1 NA 13 TRBV5-1
CSVEERTVNTDTQYF TGCAGCGTTGAAGAACGGACAGTGAACACAGATACGCAGTATTTT NA TRBJ2-3 few 15 TRBV29-1
CASRPSGTGDNNEQFF TGTGCCAGCAGACCCTCCGGGACAGGGGACAACAATGAGCAGTTCTTC TRBD1 TRBJ2-1 NA 16 TRBV2
CASSVGLAELNEQFF TGTGCCAGCAGCGTGGGACTAGCGGAACTCAATGAGCAGTTCTTC TRBD2 TRBJ2-1 NA 15 TRBV9
CASSSTGDQEKLFF TGTGCCAGCAGCTCGACGGGTGATCAGGAAAAACTGTTTTTT NA TRBJ1-4 NA 14 TRBV7-9
CASSPSVNSNQPQHF TGTGCCAGCAGCCCGAGTGTTAATAGCAATCAGCCCCAGCATTTT NA TRBJ1-5 NA 15 TRBV11-3
CASSKRQDNEQFF TGTGCCAGTAGCAAAAGGCAGGACAATGAGCAGTTCTTC NA TRBJ2-1 few 13 TRBV19
CSVEDVQTYEQYF TGCAGCGTTGAAGACGTACAGACCTACGAGCAGTACTTC NA TRBJ2-7 few 13 TRBV29-1
CASRPREGFAGYTF TGTGCCAGCAGACCCCGTGAGGGATTTGCGGGCTACACCTTC NA TRBJ1-2 many 14 TRBV28
CSIRVRNEQFF TGCAGTATCAGGGTACGGAATGAGCAGTTCTTC NA TRBJ2-1 few 11 TRBV20-1
CASSQDRREGDGYTF TGTGCCAGCAGCCAAGATCGCAGGGAGGGCGACGGCTACACCTTC NA TRBJ1-2 NA 15 TRBV4-2
CASSAWDNLYGYTF TGTGCCAGCAGTGCGTGGGACAATCTGTATGGCTACACCTTC NA TRBJ1-2 NA 14 TRBV27
CASSLSKLARGGWYNEQFF TGTGCCAGCAGTTTATCGAAGCTAGCGAGGGGGGGTTGGTACAATGAGCAGTTCTTC NA TRBJ2-1 NA 19 TRBV27
CASSTRQSTDTQYF TGCGCCAGCAGCACACGACAGAGCACAGATACGCAGTATTTT NA TRBJ2-3 NA 14 TRBV4-1
CASSSRWDRMNTEAFF TGTGCCAGCAGCTCCCGGTGGGACAGGATGAACACTGAAGCTTTCTTT TRBD1 TRBJ1-1 few 16 TRBV5-6
CASSLTGGTGELFF TGTGCCAGCAGTCTCACAGGGGGCACCGGGGAGCTGTTTTTT TRBD1 TRBJ2-2 NA 14 TRBV28
CASSIQNTEAFF TGTGCCAGCAGCATTCAGAACACTGAAGCTTTCTTT NA TRBJ1-1 NA 12 TRBV7-9
CASSMGVNTEAFF TGCGCCAGCAGTATGGGAGTTAACACTGAAGCTTTCTTT NA TRBJ1-1 few 13 TRBV10-2
CASSFSRLAGVDTQYF TGTGCCAGCAGCTTTTCTCGACTAGCGGGAGTAGATACGCAGTATTTT TRBD2 TRBJ2-3 few 16 TRBV7-2
CATSRALGGAKNIQYF TGTGCCACCAGCAGAGCATTGGGAGGGGCCAAAAACATTCAGTACTTC TRBD2 TRBJ2-4 NA 16 TRBV15
CASSPFTGEDHSGNTIYF TGTGCCAGCTCACCATTCACAGGAGAAGACCACTCTGGAAACACCATATATTTT NA TRBJ1-3 NA 18 TRBV18
CASSLSVANVLTF TGTGCCAGCAGCTTGTCGGTGGCCAACGTCCTGACTTTC NA TRBJ2-6 NA 13 TRBV11-1
CASSTDRDYGYTF TGTGCCAGCAGTACCGACAGGGACTATGGCTACACCTTC TRBD1 TRBJ1-2 NA 13 TRBV27
CASSQTLAPWEETQYF TGCGCCAGCAGTCAAACCCTAGCCCCTTGGGAAGAGACCCAGTACTTC NA TRBJ2-5 many 16 TRBV23-1
CASSQDSGSRQYF TGCGCCAGCAGCCAAGATAGCGGAAGCCGGCAGTACTTC NA TRBJ2-7 few 13 TRBV4-1
CASSLTYRGPTGELFF TGTGCCAGCAGCTTAACCTACAGGGGTCCAACCGGGGAGCTGTTTTTT TRBD1 TRBJ2-2 NA 16 TRBV13
CASVAGGSYNEQFF TGTGCCAGTGTAGCGGGAGGCTCCTACAATGAGCAGTTCTTC TRBD2 TRBJ2-1 few 14 TRBV19
CASSLGSGTGQETQYF TGTGCCAGCAGCTTAGGCTCGGGGACAGGGCAAGAGACCCAGTACTTC TRBD1 TRBJ2-5 NA 16 TRBV7-2
CASSPTTGSQPQHF TGTGCCAGCAGCCCTACCACAGGGAGTCAGCCCCAGCATTTT NA TRBJ1-5 few 14 TRBV28
CASSPGGTANQPQHF TGTGCCAGCAGTCCCGGAGGTACTGCGAATCAGCCCCAGCATTTT NA TRBJ1-5 few 15 TRBV6-5
CASSVAAGTDTQYF TGTGCCAGCAGCGTAGCCGCAGGCACAGATACGCAGTATTTT NA TRBJ2-3 NA 14 TRBV9
CASSSAGQNTEAFF TGTGCCAGCAGTTCAGCGGGACAGAACACTGAAGCTTTCTTT NA TRBJ1-1 NA 14 TRBV28
CGTRGPPRETQYF TGTGGAACAAGGGGTCCCCCCCGAGAGACCCAGTACTTC NA TRBJ2-5 few 13 TRBV19
CASSTTFYNQPQHF TGTGCCAGCAGTACGACATTTTACAATCAGCCCCAGCATTTT NA TRBJ1-5 NA 14 TRBV28
CASSQDPAGGSHEQFF TGTGCCAGCAGCCAAGATCCAGCGGGAGGATCTCATGAGCAGTTCTTC TRBD2 TRBJ2-1 NA 16 TRBV4-2
CASSESGRLTYNEQFF TGTGCCAGCAGTGAAAGCGGGAGGTTGACCTACAATGAGCAGTTCTTC TRBD2 TRBJ2-1 NA 16 TRBV2
CASSLSSRSETQYF TGTGCCAGCAGCTTATCAAGCAGGTCCGAGACCCAGTACTTC NA TRBJ2-5 NA 14 TRBV7-8
CAISEGLGHNEQFF TGTGCTATATCGGAGGGCCTGGGCCACAATGAGCAGTTCTTC NA TRBJ2-1 NA 14 TRBV15
CSAQGSDTQYF TGCAGTGCGCAGGGTTCAGATACGCAGTATTTT NA TRBJ2-3 few 11 TRBV20-1
CASSVGQGSSYEQYF TGTGCCAGCAGCGTGGGACAGGGAAGCTCCTACGAGCAGTACTTC TRBD1 TRBJ2-7 few 15 TRBV11-3
CASSVTGGPTDTQYF TGTGCCAGCAGCGTAACGGGAGGGCCGACAGATACGCAGTATTTT TRBD2 TRBJ2-3 NA 15 TRBV9
CSVAASGINEQFF TGCAGCGTTGCGGCTAGCGGAATCAATGAGCAGTTCTTC TRBD2 TRBJ2-1 few 13 TRBV29-1
CASSGGGQVAYGYTF TGTGCCAGCAGCGGTGGGGGACAGGTCGCCTATGGCTACACCTTC TRBD1 TRBJ1-2 NA 15 TRBV5-6
CASSLGGQENYGYTF TGTGCCAGCAGTTTAGGGGGACAGGAGAACTATGGCTACACCTTC TRBD1 TRBJ1-2 NA 15 TRBV28
CASSALAGAYNEQFF TGTGCCAGCAGCGCACTAGCGGGAGCCTACAATGAGCAGTTCTTC TRBD2 TRBJ2-1 few 15 TRBV9
CASSAGMVGNNYGYTF TGTGCCAGTTCGGCAGGGATGGTCGGAAATAACTATGGCTACACCTTC NA TRBJ1-2 few 16 TRBV19
CAWSPGGRDQYF TGTGCCTGGAGTCCGGGGGGGCGGGACCAGTACTTC TRBD2 TRBJ2-5 NA 12 TRBV30
CASSVGQGITEAFF TGTGCCAGCAGCGTAGGGCAGGGTATCACTGAAGCTTTCTTT NA TRBJ1-1 once 14 TRBV9
CASSLTGDSSGNTIYF TGTGCCAGCAGTCTCACAGGGGATAGCTCTGGAAACACCATATATTTT TRBD1 TRBJ1-3 NA 16 TRBV28
CASRRPGIDEQFF TGTGCCAGCAGGCGCCCGGGAATCGATGAGCAGTTCTTC NA TRBJ2-1 NA 13 TRBV27
CASRLLEATGELFF TGCGCCAGCAGATTGCTCGAAGCCACCGGGGAGCTGTTTTTT NA TRBJ2-2 NA 14 TRBV5-1
CASSQFSGIGGELFF TGTGCCAGCAGCCAATTCAGCGGGATTGGCGGGGAGCTGTTTTTT TRBD2 TRBJ2-2 NA 15 TRBV14
CATRTGDYEQYF TGTGCCACAAGGACAGGTGACTACGAGCAGTACTTC TRBD1 TRBJ2-7 few 12 TRBV25-1
CAISPTGQTNTGELFF TGTGCCATCAGTCCCACGGGACAGACAAACACCGGGGAGCTGTTTTTT TRBD1 TRBJ2-2 NA 16 TRBV10-3